This T cell receptor (beta chain) comes out of a study of blood T cell repertoires in COVID-19. The germline CDR1 and CDR2 sequences are MNHEY and SMNVEV (reference sequence). Deletions cut 4 bases from V and 3 bases from J, with 13 bases between. The CDR3 is made up of 14 amino acids. Original processing notes: Reference gene primers were amplified, and this amplification served to estimate nucleated cell counts. Assay used: immunoSEQ multiplex PCR; TCRdb lists only in-frame clones, some missing. That table gives V, J and clone size, and the DNA gave D and trimming. Among more than 400,000 clones listed, about 90% were seen once. Residents of 24 US areas, aged about 18 to 100 years, made up the participants.

Sequences were obtained from PBMCs or T cells enriched from blood (not recorded which). The sequence came from a young woman who had recovered from COVID-19. The chain combines TRBV27 with TRBJ2-7, with D tentatively TRBD2 (6 bases). The chain's CDR3 is CASSSSRELYEQYF. In DNA, the CDR3 is TGTGCCAGCAGTTCAAGCCGGGAGCTCTACGAGCAGTACTTC.